Listed here are 14 T cell receptor beta chains from one sample, sequenced in a study of chemoradiotherapy in HPV16-positive cancers. Profiling relied on immunoSEQ multiplex PCR, and the TCRdb table lists in-frame clones only, not all of them. This table has about 32,000 clones, around 88% appearing once. Sequencing used blood, obtained from a patient who underwent chemoradiotherapy. The receptors derive from a human donor with HPV-associated anogenital cancer.

This sequence joins TRBV5-1 and TRBJ2-5, with TRBD2 matching over 8 bases. Germline V gives CDR1 SGHRS, CDR2 YFSETQ. The length of the CDR3 is 13 residues. J gave up 4 bases and V 5 bases, and 4 bases lay outside the gene matches. The chain's CDR3 is CASRLLAGETQYF. In DNA, the CDR3 is TGCGCCAGCAGATTGCTAGCGGGAGAGACCCAGTACTTC.

The rearrangement links TRBV19 to TRBJ1-5; the match to TRBD1 covers 8 bases. This CDR3 region has 15 residues. CDR1 LNHDA and CDR2 SQIVND come from the germline V gene (reference sequence). V shed 6 bases and J 4 bases; nucleotides not matched to a gene: 8. The CDR3 loop is CASRGGQARNQPQHF. The CDR3 DNA sequence: TGTGCCAGTAGGGGGGGACAGGCCCGAAATCAGCCCCAGCATTTT.

The chain employs TRBV5-4 and TRBJ1-4, with a possible D match to TRBD1 (5 bases). This CDR3 spans 15 amino acids. Trimming removed 0 bases at V and 1 base at J, with 7 bases between. Looked up from germline, CDR1 is SGHNT and CDR2 is YYREEE (reference sequence). The CDR3 region has the DNA TGTGCCAGCAGCTTGGGGCAGGGAACTAATGAAAAACTGTTTTTT. Translated, it gives CASSLGQGTNEKLFF.

The J gene is TRBJ2-2, the V gene TRBV29-1; D unclear. Germline V CDR1 and CDR2: SQVTM, ANQGSEA. The V and J ends lost 7 bases and 1 base respectively, with 13 bases between them. CDR3 size: 14 residues. The CDR3 spells CSGSNSMNTGELFF. As DNA, the CDR3 is TGCAGCGGGTCCAACTCGATGAACACCGGGGAGCTGTTTTTT.

J is TRBJ2-1 and V is TRBV6-5; 8 bases match TRBD2. This CDR3 has 15 residues. CDR1 is MNHEY, CDR2 SVGAGI, per germline. The J segment lost 8 bases and the V segment lost 5 bases, leaving 11 bases of the junction unmatched. CDR3 coding DNA: TGTGCCAGCAGTCGCGGGGGAGCGGGAGTAGATGAGCAGTTCTTC. Amino acid sequence: CASSRGGAGVDEQFF.

The rearrangement joins TRBV27 to TRBJ2-5, with 8 positions matching TRBD1. Germline CDR1 is MNHEY and CDR2 is SMNVEV (reference sequence). The CDR3 spans 16 residues. J was trimmed by 4 bases and V by 4 bases; bases with no gene match: 11. In DNA, the CDR3 is TGTGCCAGCAGTTCCCCCAGACAGGGGTCGGCAGAGACCCAGTACTTC. Translating gives CASSSPRQGSAETQYF.

V usage is TRBV13 and J usage is TRBJ2-7; D could derive from TRBD1 or TRBD2 (6 bases each). Germline values: CDR1 PRHDT, CDR2 FYEKMQ (reference sequence). V lost 9 bases and J lost 7, with 16 bases in between. This CDR3 has 12 amino acids. CDR3 loop: CASSGARWEQYF. CDR3 bases: TGTGCCAGTTCGGGGGCTCGCTGGGAGCAGTACTTC.

The rearrangement links TRBV5-6 to TRBJ2-7; D remains ambiguous. CDR3 length equals 14 residues. CDR1 is SGHDT, CDR2 YYEEEE, per germline. The ends were cut back, 0 bases at V and 3 bases at J, with 10 bases in the middle. The CDR3 region is CASSLGVSSYEQYF. CDR3 DNA: TGTGCCAGCAGCTTGGGAGTTAGCAGCTACGAGCAGTACTTC. The full variable domain, its missing parts supplied by reference TRBV5-6 and TRBJ2-7, is DAGVTQSPTHLIKTRGQQVTLRCSPKSGHDTVSWYQQALGQGPQFIFQYYEEEERQRGNFPDRFSGHQFPNYSSELNVNALLLGDSALYLCASSLGVSSYEQYFGPGTRLTVT.

V and J are TRBV29-1 and TRBJ2-1; perhaps TRBD1 as D (6 bases). The CDR3 runs to 12 residues. With 7 bases removed from V and 4 bases from J, the gap between germline ends came to 11 bases. Germline V gene data show CDR1 as SQVTM and CDR2 as ANQGSEA. In nucleotides, the CDR3 is TGCAGCGGAGGGACACTGTACAATGAGCAGTTCTTC. This gives the protein CSGGTLYNEQFF.

The chain has TRBV6-1 and TRBJ1-5; 7 bases are shared with TRBD1. Germline trimming cut 6 bases from V and 4 bases from J; bases unmatched to any gene: 9. This CDR3 contains 15 residues. Germline lookup yields CDR1 MNHNS and CDR2 SASEGT. The CDR3 loop is CASRIRQGSNQPQHF. CDR3 DNA: TGTGCCAGCAGAATCAGACAGGGTTCGAATCAGCCCCAGCATTTT.

A word on this clone: Mismatch with germline at one junction end may stem from a read error. The chain has TRBV2 and TRBJ1-2; D is possibly TRBD1 (5 bases). The CDR3 covers 15 residues. The V gene's germline CDR1 is SNHLY and CDR2 FYNNEI. The CDR3 sequence: CSSGGRTLRGYGYTF. CDR3 sequence (DNA): TGTTCCAGTGGAGGGCGTACCCTAAGGGGCTATGGCTACACCTTC. Filled out from reference TRBV2 and TRBJ1-2, the complete variable domain reads EPEVTQTPSHQVTQMGQEVILRCVPISNHLYFYWYRQILGQKVEFLVSFYNNEISEKSEIFDDQFSVERPDGSNFTLKIRSTKLEDSAMYFCSSGGRTLRGYGYTFGSGTRLTVV.

The chain couples TRBV27 to TRBJ1-1; TRBD1 matches 10 bases. The CDR3 loop spans 14 amino acids. Trimming at V came to 2 bases and at J to 8 bases, leaving 5 bases not matched to a gene. CDR1 and CDR2 (germline): MNHEY, SMNVEV (reference sequence). CDR3 protein: CASSLDRGRVEAFF. DNA for the CDR3: TGTGCCAGCAGTTTAGACAGGGGGCGAGTAGAAGCTTTCTTT.

The genes are TRBV10-1 and TRBJ2-2; D remains ambiguous. CDR1 is WNHNN, CDR2 SYGVQD, per germline (reference sequence). This CDR3 has 13 amino acids. The V and J ends lost 8 bases and 2 bases respectively, with 9 bases between them. The CDR3 reads CASRQTNTGELFF. The CDR3 DNA is TGCGCCAGCCGGCAAACCAACACCGGGGAGCTGTTTTTT.

The J gene is TRBJ2-7, the V gene TRBV11-2; D is uncertain. V dropped 0 bases and J dropped 1 base, with 10 bases sitting between them. Germline V CDR1 and CDR2: SGHAT, FQNNGV. CDR3 length: 15 amino acids. The CDR3 region is CASSLDPIVSYEQYF. CDR3 DNA sequence: TGTGCCAGCAGCTTAGACCCTATCGTGTCCTACGAGCAGTACTTC. Using reference TRBV11-2 and TRBJ2-7 for the parts outside the CDR3, the full variable domain is EAGVAQSPRYKIIEKRQSVAFWCNPISGHATLYWYQQILGQGPKLLIQFQNNGVVDDSQLPKDRFSAERLKGVDSTLKIQPAKLEDSAVYLCASSLDPIVSYEQYFGPGTRLTVT.